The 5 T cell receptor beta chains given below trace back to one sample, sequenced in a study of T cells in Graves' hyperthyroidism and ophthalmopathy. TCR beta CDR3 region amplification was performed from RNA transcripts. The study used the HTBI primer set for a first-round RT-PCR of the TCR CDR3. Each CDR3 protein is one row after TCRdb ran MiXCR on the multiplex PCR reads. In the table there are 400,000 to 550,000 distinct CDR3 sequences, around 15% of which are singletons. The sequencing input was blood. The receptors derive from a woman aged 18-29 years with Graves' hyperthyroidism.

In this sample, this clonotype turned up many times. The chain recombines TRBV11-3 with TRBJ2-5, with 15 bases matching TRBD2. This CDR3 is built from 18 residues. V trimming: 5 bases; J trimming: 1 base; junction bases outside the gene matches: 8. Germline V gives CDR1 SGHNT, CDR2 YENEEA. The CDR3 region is CASSLWTSGRVLQETQYF. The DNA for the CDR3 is TGTGCCAGCAGCCTCTGGACTAGCGGGAGGGTGCTCCAAGAGACCCAGTACTTC.

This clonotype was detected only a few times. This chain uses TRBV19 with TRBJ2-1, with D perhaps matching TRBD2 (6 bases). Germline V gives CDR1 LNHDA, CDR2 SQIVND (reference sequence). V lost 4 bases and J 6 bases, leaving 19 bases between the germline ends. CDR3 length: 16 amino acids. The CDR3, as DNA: TGTGCCAGTAGTACAGTAGCGGTACCCTTGGGCAATGAGCAGTTCTTC. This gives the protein CASSTVAVPLGNEQFF.

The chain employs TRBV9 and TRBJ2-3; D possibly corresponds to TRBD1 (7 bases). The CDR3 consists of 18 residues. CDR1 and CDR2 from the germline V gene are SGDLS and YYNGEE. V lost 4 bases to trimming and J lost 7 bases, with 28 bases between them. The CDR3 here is CASSSPRRGGTDPYTQYF. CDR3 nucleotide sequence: TGTGCCAGCAGCTCCCCCCGGCGGGGTGGGACAGACCCATATACGCAGTATTTT. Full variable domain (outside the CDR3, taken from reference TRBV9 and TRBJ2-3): DSGVTQTPKHLITATGQRVTLRCSPRSGDLSVYWYQQSLDQGLQFLIQYYNGEERAKGNILERFSAQQFPDLHSELNLSSLELGDSALYFCASSSPRRGGTDPYTQYFGPGTRLTVL.

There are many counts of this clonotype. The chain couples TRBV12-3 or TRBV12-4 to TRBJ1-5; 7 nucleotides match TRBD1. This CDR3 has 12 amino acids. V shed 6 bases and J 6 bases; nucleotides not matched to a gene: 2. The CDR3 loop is CASSQGVQPQHF. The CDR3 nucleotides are TGTGCCAGCAGCCAGGGGGTTCAGCCCCAGCATTTT.

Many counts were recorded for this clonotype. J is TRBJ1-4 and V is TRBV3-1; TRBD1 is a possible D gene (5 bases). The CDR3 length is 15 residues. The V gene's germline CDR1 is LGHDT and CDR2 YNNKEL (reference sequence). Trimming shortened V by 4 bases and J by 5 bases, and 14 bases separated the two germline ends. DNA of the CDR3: TGTGCCAGCAGCCCTCCAGGGTTAGGAAATGAAAAACTGTTTTTT. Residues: CASSPPGLGNEKLFF.